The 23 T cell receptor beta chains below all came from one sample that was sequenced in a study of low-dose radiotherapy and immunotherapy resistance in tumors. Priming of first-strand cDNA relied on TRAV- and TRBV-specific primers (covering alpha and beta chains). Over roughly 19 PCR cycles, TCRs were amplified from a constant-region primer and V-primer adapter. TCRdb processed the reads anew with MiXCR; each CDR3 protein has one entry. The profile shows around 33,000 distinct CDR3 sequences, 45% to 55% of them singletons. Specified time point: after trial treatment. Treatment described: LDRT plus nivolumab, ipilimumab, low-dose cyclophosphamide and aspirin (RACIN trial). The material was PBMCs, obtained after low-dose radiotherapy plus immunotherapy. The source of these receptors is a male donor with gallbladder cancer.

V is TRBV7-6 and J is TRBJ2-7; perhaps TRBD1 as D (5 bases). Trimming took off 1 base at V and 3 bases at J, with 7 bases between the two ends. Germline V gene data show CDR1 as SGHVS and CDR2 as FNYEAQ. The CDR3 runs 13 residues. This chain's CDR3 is CASSLVDIYEQYF. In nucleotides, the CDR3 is TGTGCCAGCAGCTTAGTGGACATCTACGAGCAGTACTTC.

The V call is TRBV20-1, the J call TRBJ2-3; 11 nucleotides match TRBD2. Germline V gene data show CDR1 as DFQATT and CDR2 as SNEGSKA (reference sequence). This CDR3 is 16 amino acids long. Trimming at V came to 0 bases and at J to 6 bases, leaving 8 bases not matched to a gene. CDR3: CSARDLTSGSSDTQYF. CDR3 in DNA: TGCAGTGCTAGAGATCTAACTAGCGGGAGCTCGGATACGCAGTATTTT.

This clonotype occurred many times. In DNA form, the CDR3 reads TGTGCCAGCAGCCGGGACAGAATAAGAAACACCATATATTTT. Translating gives CASSRDRIRNTIYF. The chain joins TRBV7-2 to TRBJ1-3; 7 bases are shared with TRBD1. The trim removed 5 bases at V and 5 bases at J, leaving 6 bases unmatched. This CDR3 has 14 residues. Germline CDR1 and CDR2: SGHTA and FQGNSA.

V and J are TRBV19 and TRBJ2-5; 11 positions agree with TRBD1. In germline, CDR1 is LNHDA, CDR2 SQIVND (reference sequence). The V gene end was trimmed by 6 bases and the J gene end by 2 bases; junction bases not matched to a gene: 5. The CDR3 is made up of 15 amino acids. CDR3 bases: TGTGCCAGTAGGGCCAGGGACAGGGGGCAAGAGACCCAGTACTTC. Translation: CASRARDRGQETQYF. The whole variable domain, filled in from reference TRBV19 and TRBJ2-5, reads DGGITQSPKYLFRKEGQNVTLSCEQNLNHDAMYWYRQDPGQGLRLIYYSQIVNDFQKGDIAEGYSVSREKKESFPLTVTSAQKNPTAFYLCASRARDRGQETQYFGPGTRLLVL.

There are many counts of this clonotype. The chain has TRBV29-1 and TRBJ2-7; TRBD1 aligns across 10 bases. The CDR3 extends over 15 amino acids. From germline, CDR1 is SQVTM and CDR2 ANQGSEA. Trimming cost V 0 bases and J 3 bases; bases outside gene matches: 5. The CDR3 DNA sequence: TGCAGCGTTGAAGATCTCGGGACAGGGGTCTACGAGCAGTACTTC. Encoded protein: CSVEDLGTGVYEQYF.

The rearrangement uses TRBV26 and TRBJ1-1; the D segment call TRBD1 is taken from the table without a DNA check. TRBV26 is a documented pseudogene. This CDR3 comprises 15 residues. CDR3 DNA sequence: TGTGCCAGCAGCCCCCCACAGGGTCGGAGGACTGAAGCTTTCTTT. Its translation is CASSPPQGRRTEAFF.

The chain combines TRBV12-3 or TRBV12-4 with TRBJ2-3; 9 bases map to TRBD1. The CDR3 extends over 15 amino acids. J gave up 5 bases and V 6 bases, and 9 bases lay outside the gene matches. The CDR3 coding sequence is TGTGCCAGCAGCCGGGGACAGGGCAGCCTAGATACGCAGTATTTT. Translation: CASSRGQGSLDTQYF.

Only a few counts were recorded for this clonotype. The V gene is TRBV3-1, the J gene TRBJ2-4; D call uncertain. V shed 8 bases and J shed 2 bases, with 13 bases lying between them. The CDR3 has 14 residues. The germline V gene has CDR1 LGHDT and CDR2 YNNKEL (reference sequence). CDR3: CASPHSPPKNIQYF. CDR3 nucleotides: TGTGCCAGCCCCCACTCGCCCCCCAAAAACATTCAGTACTTC.

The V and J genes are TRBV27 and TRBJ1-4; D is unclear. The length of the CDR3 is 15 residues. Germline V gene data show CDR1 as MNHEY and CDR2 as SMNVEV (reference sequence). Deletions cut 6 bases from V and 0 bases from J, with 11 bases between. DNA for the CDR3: TGTGCCAGCAGCCCGGTGGAGGCAACTAATGAAAAACTGTTTTTT. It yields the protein CASSPVEATNEKLFF.

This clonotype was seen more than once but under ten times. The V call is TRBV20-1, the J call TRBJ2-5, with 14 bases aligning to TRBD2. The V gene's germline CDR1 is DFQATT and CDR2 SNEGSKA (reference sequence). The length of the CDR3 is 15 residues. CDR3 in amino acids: CSAGTSGGEKKAQYF. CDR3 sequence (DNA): TGCAGCGCCGGGACTAGCGGGGGTGAAAAGAAGGCCCAGTACTTC.

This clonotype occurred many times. CDR3 sequence reads: CASSRLGGVINTGELFF. DNA for the CDR3: TGTGCCAGCAGCCGGCTAGGGGGGGTGATAAACACCGGGGAGCTGTTTTTT. The chain recombines TRBV4-2 with TRBJ2-2, with D possibly TRBD2 on 7 matching bases. CDR1 is LGHNA and CDR2 is YNFKEQ in the germline V gene. Trimming removed 4 bases from V and 2 bases from J, with 17 bases in between. CDR3 size: 17 residues.

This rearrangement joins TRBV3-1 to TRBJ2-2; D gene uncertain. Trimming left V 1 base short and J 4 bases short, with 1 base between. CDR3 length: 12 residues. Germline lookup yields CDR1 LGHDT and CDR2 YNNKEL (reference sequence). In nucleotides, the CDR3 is TGTGCCAGCAGCCAAGTCACCGGGGAGCTGTTTTTT. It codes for CASSQVTGELFF.

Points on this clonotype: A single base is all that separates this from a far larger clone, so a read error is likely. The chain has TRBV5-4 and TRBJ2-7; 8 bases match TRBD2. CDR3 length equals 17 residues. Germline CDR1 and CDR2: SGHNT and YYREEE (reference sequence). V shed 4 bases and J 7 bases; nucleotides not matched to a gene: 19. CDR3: CASSPWRVTSAYNEQYF. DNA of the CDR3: TGTGCCAGCAGCCCCTGGAGGGTGACTAGCGCCTACAATGAGCAGTACTTC.

CDR3 sequence: CASSPELVSGGYTF. The CDR3 DNA reads TGCGCCAGCAGCCCGGAGTTAGTGTCCGGTGGCTACACCTTC. This rearrangement joins TRBV5-1 to TRBJ1-2; D remains ambiguous. Looked up from germline, CDR1 is SGHRS and CDR2 is YFSETQ. This CDR3 is 14 amino acids long. V was pared by 4 bases and J by 7 bases, with 17 bases between.

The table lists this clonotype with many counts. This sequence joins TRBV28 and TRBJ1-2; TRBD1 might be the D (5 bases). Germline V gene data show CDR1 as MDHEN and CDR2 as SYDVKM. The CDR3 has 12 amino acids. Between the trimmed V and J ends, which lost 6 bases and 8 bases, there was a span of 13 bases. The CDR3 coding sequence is TGTGCCAGCAGGGGGCCAGCGGAGGGCTACACCTTC. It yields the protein CASRGPAEGYTF.

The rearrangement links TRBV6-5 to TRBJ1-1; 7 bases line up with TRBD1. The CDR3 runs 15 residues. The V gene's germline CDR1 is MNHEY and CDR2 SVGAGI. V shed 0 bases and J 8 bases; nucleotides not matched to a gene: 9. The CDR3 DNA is TGTGCCAGCAGTTACTCGAACAGGGGCGCTTTGGAAGCTTTCTTT. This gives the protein CASSYSNRGALEAFF.

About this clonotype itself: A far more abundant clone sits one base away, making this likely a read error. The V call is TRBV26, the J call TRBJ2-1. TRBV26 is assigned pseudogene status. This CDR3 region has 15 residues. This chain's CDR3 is CASSSRRNSYNEQFF. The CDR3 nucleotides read TGTGCCAGCAGTTCCCGGCGAAATTCCTACAATGAGCAGTTCTTC.

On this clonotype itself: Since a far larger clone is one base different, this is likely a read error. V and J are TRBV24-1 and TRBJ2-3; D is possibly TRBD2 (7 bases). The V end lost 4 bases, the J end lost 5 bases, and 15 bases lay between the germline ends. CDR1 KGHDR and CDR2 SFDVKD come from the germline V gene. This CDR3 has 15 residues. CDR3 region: CATSEGGAGKDTQYF. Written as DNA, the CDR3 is TGTGCCACCAGTGAAGGGGGGGCCGGTAAAGATACGCAGTATTTT.

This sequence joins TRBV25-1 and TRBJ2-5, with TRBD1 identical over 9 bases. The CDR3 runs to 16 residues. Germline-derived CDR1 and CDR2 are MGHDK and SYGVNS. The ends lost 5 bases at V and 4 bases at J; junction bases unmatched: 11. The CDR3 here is CASSTPGQGKLETQYF. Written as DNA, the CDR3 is TGTGCCAGCAGTACCCCGGGACAGGGTAAACTAGAGACCCAGTACTTC.

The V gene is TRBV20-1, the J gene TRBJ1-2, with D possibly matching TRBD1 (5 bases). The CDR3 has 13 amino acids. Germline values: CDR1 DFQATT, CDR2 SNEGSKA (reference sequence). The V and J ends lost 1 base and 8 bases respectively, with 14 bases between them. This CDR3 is CSARGPTGVGYTF. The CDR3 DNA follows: TGCAGTGCTAGAGGGCCGACGGGGGTCGGCTACACCTTC.

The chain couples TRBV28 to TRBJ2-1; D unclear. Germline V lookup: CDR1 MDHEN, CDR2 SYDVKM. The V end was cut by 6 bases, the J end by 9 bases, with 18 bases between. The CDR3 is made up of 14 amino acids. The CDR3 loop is CASRQDPGRGEQFF. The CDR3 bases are TGTGCCAGCAGGCAAGACCCTGGGCGTGGTGAGCAGTTCTTC.

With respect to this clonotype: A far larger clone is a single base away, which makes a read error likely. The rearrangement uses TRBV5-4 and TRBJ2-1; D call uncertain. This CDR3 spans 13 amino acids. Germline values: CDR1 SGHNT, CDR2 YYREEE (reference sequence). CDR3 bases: TGTGCCAGCAGAGCTGACGGTTACAATGAGCAGTCCTTC. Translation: CASRADGYNEQSF.

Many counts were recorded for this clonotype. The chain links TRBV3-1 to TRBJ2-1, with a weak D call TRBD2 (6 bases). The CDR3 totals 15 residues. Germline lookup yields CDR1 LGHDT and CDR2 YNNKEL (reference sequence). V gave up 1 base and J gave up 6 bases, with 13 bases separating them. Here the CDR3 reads CASSQGRGLGNEQFF. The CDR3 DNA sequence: TGTGCCAGCAGCCAAGGGCGGGGACTGGGCAATGAGCAGTTCTTC.